A single sample gave rise to the 27 T cell receptor beta chains below, sequenced in a study of CD8+ T cells in alopecia areata. RNA was isolated and reverse transcribed to cDNA, the sequencing template. Data came from immunoSEQ multiplex PCR; TCRdb stores just in-frame clones and leaves some out. Of 200,000 to 250,000 clones listed, 40% to 45% are singletons. As to treatment: oral pan-JAK inhibitor, 5-10 mg twice daily. Source: CD4+ T cells sorted from blood, taken around week 36, from a patient treated with tofacitinib. These receptors were obtained from a human donor with alopecia areata.

The rearrangement uses TRBV15 and TRBJ1-4, with D maybe TRBD1 (5 bases). The CDR3 covers 13 residues. V lost 0 bases and J 15 bases, leaving 14 bases between the germline ends. Germline loops: CDR1 LNHNV, CDR2 YYDKDF (reference sequence). The CDR3 DNA follows: TGTGCCACCAGCAGAGATCAACGGGACTTATTGTTTTTT. Translating it yields CATSRDQRDLLFF.

A few counts support this clone. This CDR3 reads CSASGGMKTQYF. CDR3 nucleotides: TGCAGCGCCTCGGGGGGGATGAAGACCCAGTACTTC. The rearrangement links TRBV29-1 to TRBJ2-5, with 8 positions matching TRBD2. Germline CDR1 reads SQVTM; CDR2 reads ANQGSEA. V lost 7 bases to trimming and J lost 6 bases; unmatched junction nucleotides: 7. The CDR3 is 12 residues long.

This sequence joins TRBV29-1 and TRBJ1-1; D is unresolved. With 8 bases removed from V and 1 base from J, the gap between germline ends came to 11 bases. Germline V CDR1 and CDR2: SQVTM, ANQGSEA. This CDR3 has 12 amino acids. The CDR3 DNA sequence: TGCAGCTCGGATCCGGAGAACACTGAAGCTTTCTTT. Encoded protein: CSSDPENTEAFF.

This clone was counted only a few times. V gene TRBV29-1 combines with J gene TRBJ1-1; D gene ambiguous. The CDR3 contains 14 residues. Trimming pared 4 bases from V and 1 base from J, leaving 13 bases between. Germline assignment: CDR1 SQVTM and CDR2 ANQGSEA. This CDR3 reads CSVGVSLENTEAFF. The DNA for the CDR3 is TGCAGCGTTGGTGTAAGCTTGGAGAACACTGAAGCTTTCTTT.

V is TRBV29-1 and J is TRBJ1-5; possible D gene TRBD1, 6 bases. This CDR3 is built from 13 residues. The germline V gene encodes CDR1 SQVTM and CDR2 ANQGSEA. V lost 7 bases, J lost 0 bases, and 10 bases lay in between. CDR3 DNA sequence: TGCAGCGCCAGACAGGATAGCAATCAGCCCCAGCATTTT. Translating gives CSARQDSNQPQHF.

The chain recombines TRBV28 with TRBJ2-7; D remains unclear. Deletions cut 5 bases from V and 0 bases from J, with 14 bases between. CDR3 length: 15 residues. The germline V gene has CDR1 MDHEN and CDR2 SYDVKM. The DNA for the CDR3 is TGTGCCAGCAGTCCCCCAAGGTCGGGCTCCTACGAGCAGTACTTC. Its protein is CASSPPRSGSYEQYF.

This chain connects TRBV30 to TRBJ1-2, with no clear D. CDR1 GTSNPN and CDR2 SVGIG come from the germline V gene (reference sequence). The ends were cut back, 5 bases at V and 1 base at J, with 5 bases in the middle. This CDR3 has 11 amino acids. CDR3 in amino acids: CAWRYNYGYTF. As DNA, the CDR3 is TGTGCCTGGCGATATAACTATGGCTACACCTTC.

The chain employs TRBV2 and TRBJ2-5; D ambiguous. V lost 2 bases, J lost 2 bases, and 9 bases lay in between. This CDR3 has 14 residues. Germline values: CDR1 SNHLY, CDR2 FYNNEI. The CDR3 loop reads CASSEITPQETQYF. DNA for the CDR3: TGTGCCAGCAGTGAAATAACCCCTCAAGAGACCCAGTACTTC.

A few counts support this clone. This chain connects TRBV7-3 to TRBJ2-2; 11 nucleotides align to TRBD2. V dropped 0 bases and J dropped 9; count of bases not matched to a gene: 6. This CDR3 region has 16 residues. In germline, CDR1 is SGHTA, CDR2 FQGTGA. CDR3: CASSLTVGLAARELFF. The CDR3 nucleotides read TGTGCCAGCAGCTTAACAGTGGGACTAGCGGCCAGGGAGCTGTTTTTT.

The chain is built from TRBV6-1 and TRBJ1-5; D not resolved. V dropped 3 bases and J dropped 6 bases, with 12 bases sitting between them. The V gene's germline CDR1 is MNHNS and CDR2 SASEGT. This CDR3 has 14 residues. The CDR3 DNA follows: TGTGCCAGCAGTGATTTCGGCGTCGGTCAGCCCCAGCATTTT. As protein: CASSDFGVGQPQHF.

This clone was observed a few times. The chain joins TRBV29-1 to TRBJ2-3, with TRBD2 identical over 9 bases. V trimming: 4 bases; J trimming: 0 bases; junction bases outside the gene matches: 2. CDR1 SQVTM and CDR2 ANQGSEA come from the germline V gene. This CDR3 region has 14 residues. CDR3 sequence reads: CSVVSGSSTDTQYF. Written as DNA, the CDR3 is TGCAGCGTTGTTAGCGGGAGTAGCACAGATACGCAGTATTTT.

The chain employs TRBV9 and TRBJ2-1; 10 bases agree with TRBD2. From germline, CDR1 is SGDLS and CDR2 YYNGEE. Germline trimming cut 3 bases from V and 0 bases from J; bases unmatched to any gene: 0. The CDR3 has 15 amino acids. The CDR3 spells CASSASGSSYNEQFF. The CDR3 nucleotides read TGTGCCAGCAGCGCTAGCGGGAGCTCCTACAATGAGCAGTTCTTC.

This clone was seen more than once but under ten times. The rearrangement joins TRBV5-1 to TRBJ2-5; TRBD1 might be the D (7 bases). Trimming removed 0 bases from V and 1 base from J, with 13 bases in between. Per the germline V gene, CDR1 is SGHRS and CDR2 is YFSETQ. The CDR3 loop spans 16 amino acids. DNA of the CDR3: TGCGCCAGCAGCTTGGAGGGCAGGGGGGTCCAAGAGACCCAGTACTTC. Translation gives CASSLEGRGVQETQYF.

This clone turned up a few times. CDR3 amino acids: CASSPGQGGYGYTF. The CDR3 nucleotides read TGCGCCAGCAGCCCCGGACAGGGCGGCTATGGCTACACCTTC. The chain is built from TRBV5-1 and TRBJ1-2, with 8 positions matching TRBD1. V shed 4 bases, J shed 4 bases, and the junction held 6 bases outside the gene matches. Germline-derived CDR1 and CDR2 are SGHRS and YFSETQ. The CDR3 sequence is 14 residues long.

This clone was recorded a few times. With a much larger clone just one base away, this may be a read error. Other DNA sequences in the same sample also yield this CDR3. The chain joins TRBV28 to TRBJ2-7; D might be TRBD1 (5 bases). Looked up from germline, CDR1 is MDHEN and CDR2 is SYDVKM. The CDR3 covers 15 residues. Trimming took 1 base from V and 0 from J, leaving 10 bases between them. CDR3 amino acids: CASSLSPRASYEQYF. For the CDR3, the DNA is TGTGCCAGCAGTTTATCCCCCAGGGCCTCCTACGAGCAGTACTTC.

This clone has at least ten counts. Other DNA sequences from this sample encode an identical CDR3 as well. J is TRBJ1-5 and V is TRBV28; D unresolved. Germline-derived CDR1 and CDR2 are MDHEN and SYDVKM. The V end was cut by 1 base, the J end by 0 bases, with 10 bases between. The CDR3 spans 16 residues. Here the CDR3 DNA reads TGTGCCAGCAGTTTATCGCCTCGCGGTAGCAATCAGCCCCAGCATTTT. Its protein is CASSLSPRGSNQPQHF.

The chain recombines TRBV25-1 with TRBJ2-5; maybe TRBD2 (5 bases). The CDR3 loop spans 13 amino acids. Germline CDR1 and CDR2: MGHDK and SYGVNS. Deletions cut 1 base from V and 4 bases from J, with 7 bases between. CDR3 sequence: CASSESGLETQYF. DNA of the CDR3: TGTGCCAGCAGTGAATCTGGACTAGAGACCCAGTACTTC.

In this sample, this clone turned up a few times. V usage is TRBV5-4 and J usage is TRBJ2-5; 8 bases align to TRBD2. J lost 6 bases, V lost 0 bases, and 10 bases had no gene match. Germline V CDR1 and CDR2: SGHNT, YYREEE (reference sequence). The CDR3 covers 16 residues. For the CDR3, the DNA is TGTGCCAGCAGCTTGGACGGGAGGGCCGGCGGAAAGACCCAGTACTTC. This codes for CASSLDGRAGGKTQYF.

This chain uses TRBV29-1 with TRBJ2-5; tentatively, D is TRBD1 (8 bases). This CDR3 region has 15 residues. CDR1 and CDR2 from the germline V gene are SQVTM and ANQGSEA. V was shortened by 6 bases and J by 5 bases, with 22 bases between the two germline ends. The CDR3 is CSVSPGGRGRETQYF. CDR3 nucleotide sequence: TGCAGCGTCTCCCCGGGGGGCAGGGGGCGGGAGACCCAGTACTTC.

This clone has just a few counts. The rearrangement uses TRBV7-2 and TRBJ1-1; TRBD1 agrees at 7 bases. Per the germline V gene, CDR1 is SGHTA and CDR2 is FQGNSA. This CDR3 spans 13 amino acids. Trimming removed 4 bases from V and 7 bases from J; junction bases left unmatched: 6. CDR3 residues: CASSSRQGGEAFF. The CDR3 DNA reads as TGTGCCAGCAGCTCAAGGCAGGGGGGTGAAGCTTTCTTT.

There are a few counts of this clone. This chain uses TRBV28 with TRBJ2-1, with TRBD2 identical over 7 bases. The CDR3 covers 12 residues. Germline assignment: CDR1 MDHEN and CDR2 SYDVKM. With 6 bases clipped from V and 9 bases from J, the junction kept 5 bases outside the gene matches. This CDR3 is CASRGGVGEQFF. Written as DNA, the CDR3 is TGTGCCAGCAGGGGGGGGGTTGGTGAGCAGTTCTTC.

The chain employs TRBV5-1 and TRBJ2-5, with a weak D call TRBD1 (5 bases). The ends were cut back, 0 bases at V and 1 base at J, with 10 bases in the middle. CDR3 length equals 15 residues. Germline CDR1 reads SGHRS; CDR2 reads YFSETQ. This CDR3 reads CASSLGTGLQETQYF. CDR3 bases: TGCGCCAGCAGCTTGGGAACAGGTCTCCAAGAGACCCAGTACTTC.

V is TRBV27 and J is TRBJ2-6; tentatively, D is TRBD1 or TRBD2 (7 bases each). V lost 5 bases to trimming and J lost 0 bases, with 20 bases between them. This CDR3 is built from 19 residues. Germline assignment: CDR1 MNHEY and CDR2 SMNVEV (reference sequence). Here the CDR3 reads CASSQIAGRGYSGANVLTF. DNA for the CDR3: TGTGCCAGCAGTCAAATAGCGGGCAGGGGGTACTCTGGGGCCAACGTCCTGACTTTC.

The V gene is TRBV30, the J gene TRBJ1-2; D is uncertain. V was pared by 0 bases and J by 2 bases, with 7 bases between. Germline CDR1 and CDR2: GTSNPN and SVGIG (reference sequence). CDR3 length: 13 residues. The CDR3 DNA reads TGTGCCTGGAGTGTAACCCAGAACTATGGCTACACCTTC. Translation gives CAWSVTQNYGYTF. The full variable domain, completed using reference TRBV30 and TRBJ1-2, is SQTIHQWPATLVQPVGSPLSLECTVEGTSNPNLYWYRQAAGRGLQLLFYSVGIGQISSEVPQNLSASRPQDRQFILSSKKLLLSDSGFYLCAWSVTQNYGYTFGSGTRLTVV.

This clone turned up a few times. This chain joins TRBV7-9 and TRBJ2-7, with 12 bases that match TRBD1. Per germline, CDR1 SEHNR and CDR2 FQNEAQ (reference sequence). The length of the CDR3 is 15 residues. Germline trimming cut 3 bases from V and 5 bases from J; bases unmatched to any gene: 5. CDR3 bases: TGTGCCAGCAGCTTCGGGACAGGGGGCCAGGACGAGCAGTACTTC. Translated: CASSFGTGGQDEQYF.

This clone was found a few times. The genes are TRBV2 and TRBJ2-3; 8 bases map to TRBD1. The CDR3 runs to 15 residues. Germline V CDR1 and CDR2: SNHLY, FYNNEI. The junction had 11 bases not matched to a gene; V was cut back by 6 bases and J by 6 bases. The CDR3 region is CASRPRTGTGDTQYF. In DNA form, the CDR3 reads TGTGCCAGCAGACCGCGGACAGGGACGGGGGATACGCAGTATTTT.

This clone has ten or more counts. The chain has TRBV7-2 and TRBJ2-5, with 7 positions matching TRBD2. Germline loops: CDR1 SGHTA, CDR2 FQGNSA. V was pared by 11 bases and J by 1 base, with 16 bases of the junction left unmatched. The CDR3 is 16 residues long. The CDR3 region is CASCGRAGALQETQYF. As DNA, the CDR3 is TGTGCCTCGTGTGGCCGGGCGGGAGCTCTCCAAGAGACCCAGTACTTC.